One and the same sample provided the 24 T cell receptor beta chains below, sequenced in a study of CD8 T cells in Susac syndrome. Roughly 0.45 to 1 ug RNA was reverse transcribed with random hexamers. TCRdb independently ran MiXCR on the immunoSEQ multiplex PCR reads; one entry per CDR3 protein. Of more than 65,000 distinct CDR3 sequences listed, approximately 95% are singletons. The sample consisted of CD8+ T cells from PBMCs. The receptors derive from a human donor with Susac syndrome.

The V call is TRBV29-1, the J call TRBJ2-1, with a weak D call TRBD2 (7 bases). The V end was cut by 6 bases, the J end by 4 bases, with 19 bases between. CDR1 SQVTM and CDR2 ANQGSEA come from the germline V gene. The CDR3 runs to 15 residues. The CDR3 coding sequence is TGCAGCGTCCCTCCTGGGGGGGCGGGGTACAATGAGCAGTTCTTC. Translating it yields CSVPPGGAGYNEQFF.

DNA for the CDR3: TGTGCCAGCACCCCCATATCTAGCGGGAGTAATGAGCAGTTCTTC. Protein sequence: CASTPISSGSNEQFF. This chain uses TRBV27 with TRBJ2-1, with 10 bases identical to TRBD2. The trim removed 7 bases at V and 7 bases at J, leaving 10 bases unmatched. This CDR3 region has 15 residues. CDR1 and CDR2 from the germline V gene are MNHEY and SMNVEV (reference sequence).

The chain couples TRBV27 to TRBJ2-1; TRBD2 matches 11 bases. This CDR3 region has 18 residues. J lost 2 bases, V lost 3 bases, and 9 bases had no gene match. Germline CDR1 is MNHEY and CDR2 is SMNVEV (reference sequence). The CDR3 loop reads CASSFPPGTSGTYNEQFF. The CDR3 region has the DNA TGTGCCAGCAGTTTCCCCCCTGGGACTAGCGGAACCTACAATGAGCAGTTCTTC.

The chain employs TRBV29-1 and TRBJ2-2; either TRBD1 or TRBD2 may supply D (5 bases each). The CDR3 has 14 amino acids. Germline V gene lookup returns CDR1 SQVTM and CDR2 ANQGSEA. V lost 6 bases and J 5 bases, leaving 16 bases between the germline ends. CDR3 DNA: TGCAGCGTGGACACGGGGCGGAGAACCGGGGAGCTGTTTTTT. Translated: CSVDTGRRTGELFF.

The chain has TRBV20-1 and TRBJ2-5; the D is unclear. Germline V gives CDR1 DFQATT, CDR2 SNEGSKA (reference sequence). V lost 4 bases to trimming and J lost 2 bases, with 17 bases between them. There are 15 residues in the CDR3. This chain's CDR3 is CSATKTFDVQETQYF. The CDR3 DNA follows: TGCAGTGCTACTAAGACCTTCGATGTTCAAGAGACCCAGTACTTC.

CDR3 loop: CASSRDSQLFF. For the CDR3, the DNA is TGCGCCAGCAGTCGGGACAGTCAACTGTTTTTT. The rearrangement joins TRBV5-1 to TRBJ1-4; 7 bases match TRBD1. Per the germline V gene, CDR1 is SGHRS and CDR2 is YFSETQ. Germline trimming cut 5 bases from V and 12 bases from J; bases unmatched to any gene: 4. The length of the CDR3 is 11 residues.

The rearrangement uses TRBV9 and TRBJ2-2; 8 bases agree with TRBD2. Per germline, CDR1 SGDLS and CDR2 YYNGEE. V shed 0 bases, J shed 7 bases, and the junction held 11 bases outside the gene matches. This CDR3 is built from 17 residues. CDR3 DNA: TGTGCCAGCAGCGTAGGGAGCGGGAGCGAGGGTGTCGGGGAGCTGTTTTTT. It encodes CASSVGSGSEGVGELFF.

This clonotype has a single count. This chain connects TRBV25-1 to TRBJ2-3; D may be TRBD2 (6 bases). Trimming removed 0 bases at V and 2 bases at J, with 15 bases between. From germline, CDR1 is MGHDK and CDR2 SYGVNS. There are 17 residues in the CDR3. The CDR3 DNA follows: TGTGCCAGCAGTGAATATATCGGGAGCGGTTACACAGATACGCAGTATTTT. It codes for CASSEYIGSGYTDTQYF.

This chain connects TRBV7-2 to TRBJ2-7; 12 positions match TRBD2. The CDR3 is 14 amino acids. Losses at the gene ends were 5 bases for V and 4 bases for J; bases not matched to a gene: 3. CDR1 SGHTA and CDR2 FQGNSA come from the germline V gene. CDR3 protein: CASSLTSGSYEQYF. In DNA, the CDR3 is TGTGCCAGCAGCCTGACTAGCGGGAGTTACGAGCAGTACTTC.

This clonotype was seen a single time. The chain couples TRBV5-1 to TRBJ2-7; the D gene is possibly TRBD2 (6 bases). Trimming cost V 3 bases and J 3 bases, with 19 bases left between them. Germline CDR1 is SGHRS and CDR2 is YFSETQ. The CDR3 runs 16 residues. The CDR3 bases are TGCGCCAGCAGCTCGACCTCGGGACTGCGCTACTACGAGCAGTACTTC. Its protein product is CASSSTSGLRYYEQYF.

This clonotype was counted a single time. This chain connects TRBV21-1 to TRBJ2-1; the table assigns TRBD2, which was not confirmed against the DNA. TRBV21-1 is annotated as a pseudogene. The CDR3 is made up of 14 amino acids. This CDR3 reads CASSRTRTYNEQFF. In DNA, the CDR3 is TGTGCCAGCAGCCGGACTAGGACCTACAATGAGCAGTTCTTC.

The CDR3 DNA reads TGCGCCAGCAGCTACAAAGGGAAGGGGTTCTATAGCAATCAGCCCCAGCATTTT. It specifies CASSYKGKGFYSNQPQHF. The chain carries TRBV4-3 and TRBJ1-5, with D possibly TRBD1 on 5 matching bases. Germline values: CDR1 LGHNA, CDR2 YSLEER. This CDR3 has 18 amino acids. The germline V and J ends were trimmed by 5 bases and 0 bases, with 20 bases remaining between them.

CDR3 bases: TGCAGTGCTGAAGGACTAGCCTTGGCAGATACGCAGTATTTT. This sequence encodes CSAEGLALADTQYF. This chain connects TRBV20-1 to TRBJ2-3, with 8 nucleotides matching TRBD2. Germline CDR1 reads DFQATT; CDR2 reads SNEGSKA (reference sequence). After removal of 5 bases from V and 4 bases from J, the junction contained 8 bases not matched to a gene. This CDR3 has 14 residues.

There are a few counts of this clonotype. V is TRBV29-1 and J is TRBJ2-2, with a possible D match to TRBD2 (6 bases). The ends were cut back, 5 bases at V and 1 base at J, with 14 bases in the middle. This CDR3 is built from 15 residues. CDR1 SQVTM and CDR2 ANQGSEA come from the germline V gene. In DNA form, the CDR3 reads TGCAGCGTTTTCGGGGGAACTAAGAACACCGGGGAGCTGTTTTTT. It translates to CSVFGGTKNTGELFF.

The chain recombines TRBV5-1 with TRBJ2-7; TRBD1 matches at 7 bases. The CDR3 totals 15 residues. The junction had 9 bases not matched to a gene; V was cut back by 2 bases and J by 4 bases. The V gene's germline CDR1 is SGHRS and CDR2 YFSETQ. In DNA form, the CDR3 reads TGCGCCAGCAGCTTTTTCGACAGGGCCAATTACGAGCAGTACTTC. The encoded protein is CASSFFDRANYEQYF.

This rearrangement joins TRBV5-6 to TRBJ2-1; 12 bases align to TRBD2. V shed 3 bases and J 8 bases; nucleotides not matched to a gene: 9. The CDR3 sequence is 16 residues long. Germline CDR1 and CDR2: SGHDT and YYEEEE. The DNA for the CDR3 is TGTGCCAGCAGCTCACCGACTAGCGGGAGTTGGTATGAGCAGTTCTTC. Its protein product is CASSSPTSGSWYEQFF. Complete variable domain (other parts from reference TRBV5-6 and TRBJ2-1): DAGVTQSPTHLIKTRGQQVTLRCSPKSGHDTVSWYQQALGQGPQFIFQYYEEEERQRGNFPDRFSGHQFPNYSSELNVNALLLGDSALYLCASSSPTSGSWYEQFFGPGTRLTVL.

The CDR3 reads CASSQGTGRGSNQPQHF. The CDR3 bases are TGCGCCAGCAGCCAAGGGACAGGCCGCGGGAGCAATCAGCCCCAGCATTTT. The chain joins TRBV4-3 to TRBJ1-5; 7 nucleotides align to TRBD1. The length of the CDR3 is 17 residues. V dropped 1 base and J dropped 1; count of bases not matched to a gene: 7. CDR1 is LGHNA, CDR2 YSLEER, per germline.

The CDR3 sequence is CASQGDHYEQYF. CDR3 coding DNA: TGTGCCAGCCAGGGCGATCACTACGAGCAGTACTTC. V gene TRBV12-3 or TRBV12-4 combines with J gene TRBJ2-7; possibly TRBD1 for D (5 bases). The CDR3 loop spans 12 amino acids. Between the trimmed V and J ends, which lost 8 bases and 3 bases, there was a span of 11 bases.

The chain uses TRBV13 and TRBJ2-2; TRBD2 agrees at 7 bases. V gave up 4 bases and J gave up 1 base; unmatched junction bases: 3. Germline V CDR1 and CDR2: PRHDT, FYEKMQ (reference sequence). CDR3 length: 15 residues. The CDR3, as DNA: TGTGCCAGCAGCTCGGAGCGGGGGAACACCGGGGAGCTGTTTTTT. Encoded protein: CASSSERGNTGELFF.

The chain employs TRBV29-1 and TRBJ2-3, with 9 positions matching TRBD1. V was clipped by 7 bases and J by 0 bases; unmatched bases: 2. This CDR3 region has 13 residues. The germline gives CDR1 SQVTM, CDR2 ANQGSEA. The CDR3 reads CSAGTGSTDTQYF. The CDR3 DNA sequence: TGCAGCGCTGGGACAGGGAGCACAGATACGCAGTATTTT.

The chain has TRBV20-1 and TRBJ2-2; 8 nucleotides align to TRBD2. The germline V gene encodes CDR1 DFQATT and CDR2 SNEGSKA (reference sequence). This CDR3 has 16 amino acids. After removal of 1 base from V and 7 bases from J, the junction contained 11 bases not matched to a gene. As DNA, the CDR3 is TGCAGTGCTAGAGTCGAGACGGGAGGGCCCTTCGGGGAGCTGTTTTTT. This translates into CSARVETGGPFGELFF.

This chain connects TRBV29-1 to TRBJ2-7; a weak D match, TRBD1 (6 bases). Germline CDR1 SQVTM, CDR2 ANQGSEA. Trimming cost V 0 bases and J 4 bases, with 16 bases left between them. CDR3 length: 15 amino acids. The CDR3 region is CSVEDPQGLGYEQYF. CDR3 bases: TGCAGCGTTGAAGACCCCCAGGGGTTGGGGTACGAGCAGTACTTC.

The rearrangement joins TRBV12-3 or TRBV12-4 to TRBJ1-1; D may be TRBD1 (5 bases). This CDR3 contains 12 residues. Trimming shortened V by 8 bases and J by 1 base, and 8 bases separated the two germline ends. The CDR3: CASLQGNTEAFF. The CDR3 DNA reads TGTGCCAGCCTCCAGGGGAACACTGAAGCTTTCTTT.

The rearrangement joins TRBV12-3 or TRBV12-4 to TRBJ1-5; a weak D match, TRBD1 (5 bases). The CDR3 length is 14 residues. V lost 4 bases and J lost 3, with 10 bases in between. Here the CDR3 reads CASSWLGVNQPQHF. CDR3 nucleotide sequence: TGTGCCAGCAGTTGGTTAGGGGTCAATCAGCCCCAGCATTTT.